These 27 T cell receptor beta chains originate from one sample sequenced in a study of T cells after yellow fever vaccination. TCRdb passed the 5' RACE reads through MiXCR, listing each CDR3 protein once. The table includes approximately 150,000 distinct CDR3 sequences, roughly 8.8% detected once. The material was CD8+ T cells sorted from PBMCs, obtained 45 days after the yellow fever booster vaccination. The receptors were sampled from a young man who received the YFV17D yellow fever vaccine.

This clonotype has just a few counts. The J gene is TRBJ1-5, the V gene TRBV6-2 or TRBV6-3; 10 bases line up with TRBD1. CDR3 size: 13 residues. From germline, CDR1 is MNHEY and CDR2 SVGEGT. The J segment lost 6 bases and the V segment lost 8 bases, leaving 4 bases of the junction unmatched. CDR3 amino acids: CASAGQGVQPQHF. In DNA form, the CDR3 reads TGTGCCAGCGCCGGACAGGGGGTTCAGCCCCAGCATTTT.

In this sample, this clonotype turned up a few times. The chain carries TRBV28 and TRBJ2-3; 9 bases fit TRBD2. Germline CDR1 reads MDHEN; CDR2 reads SYDVKM. The CDR3 spans 17 residues. The V gene end was trimmed by 6 bases and the J gene end by 0 bases; junction bases not matched to a gene: 10. The CDR3 nucleotides are TGTGCCAGCAGACCCTGGGCTAGCGGGGACAGCACAGATACGCAGTATTTT. Translated, it gives CASRPWASGDSTDTQYF.

The sample holds a few counts of this clonotype. This rearrangement joins TRBV7-9 to TRBJ1-3; D is possibly TRBD1 (5 bases). V shed 0 bases and J shed 2 bases, with 11 bases lying between them. CDR1 and CDR2 from the germline V gene are SEHNR and FQNEAQ (reference sequence). This CDR3 spans 16 amino acids. The CDR3 spells CASSLARGYAGNTIYF. CDR3 DNA: TGTGCCAGCAGCTTAGCGCGGGGGTACGCTGGAAACACCATATATTTT.

In its sample, this clonotype was seen a few times. CDR3 in amino acids: CASSQLGNTDTQYF. CDR3 sequence (DNA): TGCGCCAGCAGCCAACTGGGCAACACAGATACGCAGTATTTT. The V and J genes are TRBV4-1 and TRBJ2-3; D unresolved. From germline, CDR1 is MGHRA and CDR2 YSYEKL. Trimming removed 2 bases from V and 2 bases from J, with 8 bases in between. CDR3 length: 14 amino acids.

This clonotype was recorded at least ten times. This chain joins TRBV12-3 or TRBV12-4 and TRBJ2-2; TRBD1 agrees at 7 bases. Trimming removed 1 base from V and 3 bases from J; junction bases left unmatched: 2. The CDR3 sequence is 15 residues long. The CDR3 loop is CASSLGDSYTGELFF. The CDR3 DNA reads TGTGCCAGCAGTTTAGGGGACAGCTACACCGGGGAGCTGTTTTTT.

This clonotype was picked up a small number of times. The chain recombines TRBV4-1 with TRBJ1-5; D remains unclear. The V and J ends lost 0 bases and 4 bases respectively, with 10 bases between them. This CDR3 contains 15 residues. CDR1 is MGHRA and CDR2 is YSYEKL in the germline V gene. CDR3 amino acids: CASSQDGGQNQPQHF. CDR3 nucleotides: TGCGCCAGCAGCCAAGATGGAGGGCAAAATCAGCCCCAGCATTTT.

The chain uses TRBV7-6 and TRBJ2-7; D might be TRBD1 (6 bases). Trimming pared 1 base from V and 7 bases from J, leaving 17 bases between. Per germline, CDR1 SGHVS and CDR2 FNYEAQ. The CDR3 sequence is 15 residues long. The CDR3: CASSLEGDQLWEQYF. Written as DNA, the CDR3 is TGTGCCAGCAGCTTAGAGGGGGACCAGCTTTGGGAGCAGTACTTC.

V and J are TRBV27 and TRBJ2-1; D is possibly TRBD2 (6 bases). CDR1 is MNHEY, CDR2 SMNVEV, per germline (reference sequence). This CDR3 comprises 14 residues. Trimming took 3 bases from V and 2 from J, leaving 8 bases between them. CDR3 region: CASSFWGAYNEQFF. CDR3 nucleotides: TGTGCCAGCAGTTTCTGGGGGGCCTACAATGAGCAGTTCTTC.

There are many counts of this clonotype. V and J are TRBV6-2 or TRBV6-3 and TRBJ2-7; perhaps TRBD2 as D (5 bases). Germline loops: CDR1 MNHEY, CDR2 SVGEGT. CDR3 length equals 16 residues. V was clipped by 5 bases and J by 0 bases, with 17 bases between them. In nucleotides, the CDR3 is TGTGCCAGCAGTACCCCTAGGACGGGAAGCTCCTACGAGCAGTACTTC. Protein: CASSTPRTGSSYEQYF.

This clonotype was observed at least ten times. This rearrangement joins TRBV29-1 to TRBJ2-7; TRBD1 matches at 7 bases. The CDR3 runs 14 residues. Germline CDR1 is SQVTM and CDR2 is ANQGSEA. V shed 5 bases, J shed 0 bases, and the junction held 7 bases outside the gene matches. The CDR3 sequence: CSVLTDRSSYEQYF. DNA for the CDR3: TGCAGCGTTTTGACGGACAGGAGCTCCTACGAGCAGTACTTC.

This clonotype has a handful of counts. This rearrangement joins TRBV27 to TRBJ1-6; TRBD1 might be the D (5 bases). The CDR3 has 16 residues. Per the germline V gene, CDR1 is MNHEY and CDR2 is SMNVEV (reference sequence). Trimming pared 6 bases from V and 4 bases from J, leaving 16 bases between. This CDR3 is CASRRGPSVYNSPLHF. The DNA for the CDR3 is TGTGCCAGCAGAAGGGGCCCCAGCGTATATAATTCACCCCTCCACTTT.

This clonotype was seen only a few times. The J gene is TRBJ2-5, the V gene TRBV4-2; 7 nucleotides match TRBD2. This CDR3 comprises 16 residues. J was trimmed by 5 bases and V by 3 bases; bases with no gene match: 12. Per the germline V gene, CDR1 is LGHNA and CDR2 is YNFKEQ. CDR3 residues: CASSHNGGGWQETQYF. In nucleotides, the CDR3 is TGTGCCAGCAGCCACAACGGCGGGGGTTGGCAGGAGACCCAGTACTTC.

The rearrangement uses TRBV7-6 and TRBJ1-5; D may be TRBD1 (5 bases). The V gene lost 2 bases and the J gene lost 9 bases, with 17 bases spanning the gap. Germline CDR1 and CDR2: SGHVS and FNYEAQ. This CDR3 is 15 amino acids long. The CDR3 DNA follows: TGTGCCAGCAGCTTAAATCAGGGATCTGGCTGGCCCCAGCATTTT. It yields the protein CASSLNQGSGWPQHF.

The chain links TRBV7-6 to TRBJ1-6; 8 bases are shared with TRBD1. From germline, CDR1 is SGHVS and CDR2 FNYEAQ. The CDR3 length is 15 residues. V trimming: 4 bases; J trimming: 10 bases; junction bases outside the gene matches: 9. CDR3 residues: CASSYKTGEDSPLHF. As DNA, the CDR3 is TGTGCCAGCAGCTACAAGACAGGGGAGGACTCACCCCTCCACTTT.

In this sample, this clonotype turned up a few times. J is TRBJ2-5 and V is TRBV5-1, with TRBD1 matching over 9 bases. Losses at the gene ends were 2 bases for V and 4 bases for J; bases not matched to a gene: 6. The CDR3 is 15 residues long. Germline V gives CDR1 SGHRS, CDR2 YFSETQ. This CDR3 reads CASSFRDRVTETQYF. The DNA of the CDR3 is TGCGCCAGCAGCTTCCGGGACAGGGTGACAGAGACCCAGTACTTC.

This clonotype has just a few counts. The rearrangement joins TRBV7-2 to TRBJ1-6; D possibly corresponds to TRBD1 (5 bases). The CDR3 runs to 17 residues. V lost 5 bases and J lost 0, with 14 bases in between. Germline CDR1 SGHTA, CDR2 FQGNSA. CDR3 coding DNA: TGTGCCAGCAGCCAGACAGTTGTGAGCTCCTATAATTCACCCCTCCACTTT. Protein sequence: CASSQTVVSSYNSPLHF.

This clonotype was seen many times. The chain recombines TRBV29-1 with TRBJ2-7, with TRBD2 matching over 11 bases. The V gene end was trimmed by 3 bases and the J gene end by 4 bases; junction bases not matched to a gene: 2. Germline CDR1 SQVTM, CDR2 ANQGSEA. This CDR3 is built from 13 residues. CDR3 sequence (DNA): TGCAGCGTTGAGACTAGCGGGGAATACGAGCAGTACTTC. It yields the protein CSVETSGEYEQYF.

J is TRBJ2-3 and V is TRBV28; D ambiguous. The V end was cut by 5 bases, the J end by 7 bases, with 13 bases between. Looked up from germline, CDR1 is MDHEN and CDR2 is SYDVKM. CDR3 length equals 13 residues. CDR3 residues: CASSDPGIHTQYF. As DNA, the CDR3 is TGTGCCAGCAGTGACCCGGGTATACATACGCAGTATTTT.

A few counts support this clonotype. The V call is TRBV7-9, the J call TRBJ2-5; the D call may be TRBD1 or TRBD2 (7 bases each). This CDR3 is 14 amino acids long. Germline CDR1 SEHNR, CDR2 FQNEAQ (reference sequence). Between the trimmed V and J ends, which lost 1 base and 5 bases, there was a span of 11 bases. The CDR3 coding sequence is TGTGCCAGCAGCTTAGTCCAGGGGGGGGAGACCCAGTACTTC. This sequence encodes CASSLVQGGETQYF. The full variable domain, its missing parts supplied by reference TRBV7-9 and TRBJ2-5, is DTGVSQNPRHKITKRGQNVTFRCDPISEHNRLYWYRQTLGQGPEFLTYFQNEAQLEKSRLLSDRFSAERPKGSFSTLEIQRTEQGDSAMYLCASSLVQGGETQYFGPGTRLLVL.

This clonotype was recorded many times. The V and J genes are TRBV2 and TRBJ1-5; no definite D call. Looked up from germline, CDR1 is SNHLY and CDR2 is FYNNEI. The CDR3 length is 14 residues. The V end lost 5 bases, the J end lost 5 bases, and 13 bases lay between the germline ends. CDR3 amino acids: CASSPPDGHQPQHF. The CDR3 DNA reads TGTGCCAGCAGTCCCCCCGACGGTCATCAGCCCCAGCATTTT.

This clonotype was counted only a few times. The V call is TRBV24-1, the J call TRBJ1-2; 7 nucleotides match TRBD1. The CDR3 consists of 14 residues. The trim removed 4 bases at V and 8 bases at J, leaving 9 bases unmatched. CDR1 and CDR2 (germline): KGHDR, SFDVKD. The CDR3 nucleotides are TGTGCCACCAGTGAGGACGGGACAGAATTGGGCTACACCTTC. Translating gives CATSEDGTELGYTF.

This clonotype appeared a few times. The chain recombines TRBV5-1 with TRBJ2-3; D might be TRBD1 (5 bases). The CDR3 has 14 residues. From germline, CDR1 is SGHRS and CDR2 YFSETQ. Deletions cut 3 bases from V and 6 bases from J, with 14 bases between. The DNA for the CDR3 is TGCGCCAGCAGCTGGAGCGCAGGGTGGGATACGCAGTATTTT. Residues: CASSWSAGWDTQYF.

This clonotype was detected only a few times. The chain carries TRBV5-4 and TRBJ1-5, with 8 bases identical to TRBD1. The CDR3 contains 17 residues. J was trimmed by 4 bases and V by 3 bases; bases with no gene match: 12. Looked up from germline, CDR1 is SGHNT and CDR2 is YYREEE (reference sequence). DNA for the CDR3: TGTGCCAGCAGCTCTGCCCCGGACAGGGAAAGTAATCAGCCCCAGCATTTT. It translates to CASSSAPDRESNQPQHF.

This sequence joins TRBV20-1 and TRBJ1-6; possible D gene TRBD1, 5 bases. CDR1 and CDR2 (germline): DFQATT, SNEGSKA (reference sequence). CDR3 length: 18 amino acids. V was pared by 1 base and J by 0 bases, with 16 bases between. CDR3 sequence (DNA): TGCAGTGCTAGAGGGGGGGGTGCCGTAAGCTCCTATAATTCACCCCTCCACTTT. It specifies CSARGGGAVSSYNSPLHF.

This chain links TRBV12-3 or TRBV12-4 with TRBJ2-3; TRBD2 might be the D (6 bases). Trimming took off 7 bases at V and 7 bases at J, with 21 bases between the two ends. This CDR3 is 15 amino acids long. DNA of the CDR3: TGTGCCAGCAATAAAGCGGGCCCCGCGTTTCATACGCAGTATTTT. Its translation: CASNKAGPAFHTQYF.

The sample holds many counts of this clonotype. The chain employs TRBV4-3 and TRBJ2-3; D is perhaps TRBD2 (6 bases). The germline V gene has CDR1 LGHNA and CDR2 YSLEER. There are 16 residues in the CDR3. Trimming left V 1 base short and J 5 bases short, with 16 bases between. Here the CDR3 DNA reads TGCGCCAGCAGCCAAGCTTGGCGGGGTCAGGGAGATACGCAGTATTTT. Protein sequence: CASSQAWRGQGDTQYF.

There are a few counts of this clonotype. The chain couples TRBV4-1 to TRBJ2-3, with D possibly matching TRBD1 (5 bases). Trimming took 0 bases from V and 6 from J, leaving 10 bases between them. Germline values: CDR1 MGHRA, CDR2 YSYEKL. The CDR3 sequence is 14 residues long. The CDR3: CASSQEVGVDTQYF. Here the CDR3 DNA reads TGCGCCAGCAGCCAAGAAGTAGGGGTTGATACGCAGTATTTT.